This passage covers 30 T cell receptor beta chains from one sample sequenced in a study of PD-1 blockade in classical Hodgkin lymphoma (dated by TCRdb to 2019 to 2021). The intended sense of this specimen's time point label: cycle 2 day 1 (C2D1) of nivolumab. All trial patients had relapsed after autologous stem cell transplantation, with cohorts A, B and C differing in prior brentuximab vedotin exposure. Library construction relied on the immunoSEQ multiplex PCR assay. What TCRdb holds here is the immuneACCESS table cut down to in-frame rearrangements. Part of the clones is not present; checked against another copy, under half of the missing clones reflect an unresolved V gene, and the others are unexplained. A total of over 35,000 clones appear in this sample, about 88% of them only once. 5.5% of the sample rests with the top ten. The input for sequencing was peripheral blood mononuclear cells (PBMCs), taken before the second cycle of nivolumab. These receptor sequences come from a human donor with classical Hodgkin lymphoma.

The CDR3 region has the DNA TGTGCCAGCAGAAACCCGGGACAGGGGAGGAATGGCTACACCTTC. The encoded protein is CASRNPGQGRNGYTF. The V call is TRBV7-2, the J call TRBJ1-2; 10 bases match TRBD1. Trimming took 6 bases from V and 6 from J; bases not matched to a gene: 10. Per the germline V gene, CDR1 is SGHTA and CDR2 is FQGNSA. This CDR3 contains 15 residues.

This chain links TRBV5-4 with TRBJ2-5; 9 bases fit TRBD1. Germline CDR1 reads SGHNT; CDR2 reads YYREEE (reference sequence). J was trimmed by 5 bases and V by 3 bases; bases with no gene match: 8. The CDR3 loop spans 15 amino acids. The CDR3 sequence: CASSSGQGGWETQYF. CDR3 DNA sequence: TGTGCCAGCAGCTCGGGACAGGGAGGGTGGGAGACCCAGTACTTC.

This clone was counted between two and nine times. The junction does not match germline at one end; this may be a read error. The chain employs TRBV19 and TRBJ2-1; 8 nucleotides match TRBD2. The CDR3 spans 16 residues. The germline gives CDR1 LNHDA, CDR2 SQIVND (reference sequence). CDR3 region: CASSLDYGGGPKREFF. CDR3 nucleotide sequence: TGTGCCAGTAGTCTAGACTATGGCGGGGGGCCAAAGAGGGAGTTCTTC.

CDR3 sequence: CASSDHQLNEKLFF. CDR3 nucleotides: TGTGCCAGCAGTGACCATCAGCTAAATGAAAAACTGTTTTTT. The chain joins TRBV25-1 to TRBJ1-4; D unclear. Trimming removed 3 bases from V and 5 bases from J, with 10 bases in between. In germline, CDR1 is MGHDK, CDR2 SYGVNS. There are 14 residues in the CDR3.

The chain couples TRBV5-1 to TRBJ1-2; D is possibly TRBD1 (5 bases). V gave up 0 bases and J gave up 3 bases, with 27 bases separating them. The CDR3 length is 20 residues. The germline V gene encodes CDR1 SGHRS and CDR2 YFSETQ. Here the CDR3 DNA reads TGCGCCAGCAGCTTGGACGAAAACCGGGACTACTCCTTCGGATACTATGGCTACACCTTC. Translation gives CASSLDENRDYSFGYYGYTF. The full variable domain, its missing parts supplied by reference TRBV5-1 and TRBJ1-2, is KAGVTQTPRYLIKTRGQQVTLSCSPISGHRSVSWYQQTPGQGLQFLFEYFSETQRNKGNFPGRFSGRQFSNSRSEMNVSTLELGDSALYLCASSLDENRDYSFGYYGYTFGSGTRLTVV.

This chain joins TRBV13 and TRBJ2-3, with unresolved D. Germline-derived CDR1 and CDR2 are PRHDT and FYEKMQ (reference sequence). Trimming took 6 bases from V and 3 from J, leaving 13 bases between them. The CDR3 runs to 14 residues. The CDR3, as DNA: TGTGCCAGCAGTCGGCTTATCTTAACAGATACGCAGTATTTT. Encoded protein: CASSRLILTDTQYF.

Comments on this clone: The junction and the germline gene differ at one end; a read error may be behind it. The chain couples TRBV9 to TRBJ2-5; no clear D gene. Germline-derived CDR1 and CDR2 are SGDLS and YYNGEE. This CDR3 contains 15 residues. CDR3 DNA sequence: TGTGCCAGCAGCCTTGGAAACCGGGCTCAAGGGACCCAGTACTTC. This gives the protein CASSLGNRAQGTQYF.

This chain uses TRBV7-2 with TRBJ2-5; possibly TRBD1 for D (6 bases). Looked up from germline, CDR1 is SGHTA and CDR2 is FQGNSA. V was trimmed by 5 bases and J by 0 bases, leaving 13 bases between them. This CDR3 is 15 amino acids long. The CDR3 protein is CASSPGQQYQETQYF. DNA for the CDR3: TGTGCCAGCAGCCCGGGACAACAGTACCAAGAGACCCAGTACTTC.

This clone is categorized as medium-sized. The chain has TRBV7-9 and TRBJ2-5; the match to TRBD2 covers 7 bases. Germline CDR1 reads SEHNR; CDR2 reads FQNEAQ (reference sequence). J lost 5 bases, V lost 3 bases, and 6 bases had no gene match. There are 14 residues in the CDR3. CDR3 loop: CASSLSGAGETQYF. As DNA, the CDR3 is TGTGCCAGCAGCTTGAGCGGGGCTGGTGAGACCCAGTACTTC.

V gene TRBV18 combines with J gene TRBJ1-5; D not resolved. The CDR3 is made up of 19 amino acids. The germline V and J ends were trimmed by 0 bases and 0 bases, with 18 bases remaining between them. The germline gives CDR1 KGHSH, CDR2 LQKENI. CDR3 DNA: TGTGCCAGCTCACCACCGGCCAGGCGCCTGAGAAATAGCAATCAGCCCCAGCATTTT. Encoded protein: CASSPPARRLRNSNQPQHF.

This sequence joins TRBV15 and TRBJ1-4; D call uncertain. Germline assignment: CDR1 LNHNV and CDR2 YYDKDF (reference sequence). The CDR3 runs to 15 residues. V was clipped by 0 bases and J by 0 bases, with 5 bases between them. The chain's CDR3 is CATSRDAATNEKLFF. CDR3 DNA sequence: TGTGCCACCAGCAGAGACGCAGCAACTAATGAAAAACTGTTTTTT.

The gene calls are TRBV7-9 and TRBJ1-4; 8 nucleotides line up with TRBD1. The CDR3 consists of 15 residues. The germline CDR1 and CDR2 sequences are SEHNR and FQNEAQ (reference sequence). Unmatched junction bases numbered 10, after V lost 5 bases and J lost 8 bases. This CDR3 reads CASSDPGGAGEKLFF. CDR3 bases: TGTGCCAGCAGCGATCCAGGGGGCGCGGGGGAAAAACTGTTTTTT.

The genes are TRBV6-5 and TRBJ2-1; TRBD2 matches at 7 bases. Trimming took 6 bases from V and 4 from J; bases not matched to a gene: 6. Looked up from germline, CDR1 is MNHEY and CDR2 is SVGAGI. There are 14 residues in the CDR3. This CDR3 is CASRSSGGYNEQFF. The CDR3 DNA is TGTGCCAGCAGATCTAGCGGCGGTTACAATGAGCAGTTCTTC.

This rearrangement joins TRBV27 to TRBJ1-4; 10 bases agree with TRBD1. The CDR3 has 15 amino acids. V dropped 5 bases and J dropped 7; count of bases not matched to a gene: 7. CDR1 is MNHEY, CDR2 SMNVEV, per germline (reference sequence). The CDR3 coding sequence is TGTGCCAGCAGTCGCAGACAGGGGGCCCTTGAAAAACTGTTTTTT. This sequence encodes CASSRRQGALEKLFF.

The chain carries TRBV5-6 and TRBJ1-1; perhaps TRBD1 as D (5 bases). The CDR3 sequence is 13 residues long. Germline V lookup: CDR1 SGHDT, CDR2 YYEEEE. The V end was cut by 4 bases, the J end by 10 bases, with 17 bases between. DNA of the CDR3: TGTGCCAGCAGCGTGGACCAGGGTGTGGTAGCTTTCTTT. Translation: CASSVDQGVVAFF.

The CDR3 reads CSVTSPVAGELFF. The DNA for the CDR3 is TGCAGCGTTACCAGCCCGGTAGCCGGGGAGCTGTTTTTT. The J gene is TRBJ2-2, the V gene TRBV29-1; D not certain. The length of the CDR3 is 13 residues. V dropped 5 bases and J dropped 6 bases, with 13 bases sitting between them. Germline CDR1 is SQVTM and CDR2 is ANQGSEA.

The rearrangement uses TRBV7-3 and TRBJ2-3; 9 bases match TRBD2. J gave up 1 base and V 4 bases, and 0 bases lay outside the gene matches. The germline gives CDR1 SGHTA, CDR2 FQGTGA. This CDR3 has 14 amino acids. The CDR3 DNA reads as TGTGCCAGCAGCTCTAGCGGGGGCACAGATACGCAGTATTTT. Translating it yields CASSSSGGTDTQYF.

The chain couples TRBV7-3 to TRBJ2-2; 7 bases fit TRBD2. This CDR3 has 15 residues. CDR1 is SGHTA, CDR2 FQGTGA, per germline. V shed 5 bases and J 5 bases; nucleotides not matched to a gene: 8. The CDR3 DNA reads as TGTGCCAGCAGCCCTGTGGGAGGGGTTACCGGGGAGCTGTTTTTT. Its protein product is CASSPVGGVTGELFF.

The V call is TRBV12-5, the J call TRBJ2-7, with D possibly TRBD1 on 5 matching bases. The CDR3 runs 14 residues. Per germline, CDR1 LGHNT and CDR2 FRNRAP. The V and J ends lost 0 bases and 7 bases respectively, with 13 bases between them. CDR3 in amino acids: CASGLVPPREEQYF. Written as DNA, the CDR3 is TGTGCTAGTGGTTTGGTACCCCCCAGGGAAGAGCAGTACTTC. The whole variable domain, filled in from reference TRBV12-5 and TRBJ2-7, reads DARVTQTPRHKVTEMGQEVTMRCQPILGHNTVFWYRQTMMQGLELLAYFRNRAPLDDSGMPKDRFSAEMPDATLATLKIQPSEPRDSAVYFCASGLVPPREEQYFGPGTRLTVT.

This chain connects TRBV5-1 to TRBJ2-5; 8 nucleotides agree with TRBD1. Germline V gene lookup returns CDR1 SGHRS and CDR2 YFSETQ. Germline trimming cut 6 bases from V and 1 base from J; bases unmatched to any gene: 8. CDR3 length equals 15 residues. In nucleotides, the CDR3 is TGCGCCAGCAAGGTTTCAGGGGGCCCCCAAGAGACCCAGTACTTC. Its translation is CASKVSGGPQETQYF.

This clone has just one count. The chain recombines TRBV2 with TRBJ1-1; D is unresolved. CDR3 size: 12 residues. Trimming cost V 4 bases and J 7 bases, with 10 bases left between them. Per the germline V gene, CDR1 is SNHLY and CDR2 is FYNNEI. The CDR3 sequence: CASSVSLDEAFF. CDR3 sequence (DNA): TGTGCCAGCAGTGTCAGTCTGGATGAAGCTTTCTTT. Variable domain in full (rest from reference TRBV2 and TRBJ1-1): EPEVTQTPSHQVTQMGQEVILRCVPISNHLYFYWYRQILGQKVEFLVSFYNNEISEKSEIFDDQFSVERPDGSNFTLKIRSTKLEDSAMYFCASSVSLDEAFFGQGTRLTVV.

The V gene is TRBV5-1, the J gene TRBJ1-2, with D unclear. CDR3 size: 14 residues. Deletions cut 2 bases from V and 3 bases from J, with 11 bases between. The germline V gene encodes CDR1 SGHRS and CDR2 YFSETQ. The chain's CDR3 is CASSLAKTDYGYTF. CDR3 DNA sequence: TGCGCCAGCAGCTTAGCGAAAACAGACTATGGCTACACCTTC.

This clone showed up just once. The gene calls are TRBV2 and TRBJ2-1; possible D gene TRBD1, 5 bases. CDR1 SNHLY and CDR2 FYNNEI come from the germline V gene. CDR3 length: 13 amino acids. Trimming removed 6 bases at V and 2 bases at J, with 8 bases between. The CDR3, as DNA: TGTGCCAGCAGCAGGGTGACCTACAATGAGCAGTTCTTC. Protein sequence: CASSRVTYNEQFF.

This clone was observed once. V gene TRBV15 combines with J gene TRBJ1-1; D remains unclear. Germline V gene data show CDR1 as LNHNV and CDR2 as YYDKDF (reference sequence). The CDR3 is 14 amino acids. V was shortened by 0 bases and J by 4 bases, with 9 bases between the two germline ends. In DNA, the CDR3 is TGTGCCACCAGCAGAGAGTCAGGCGGCACTGAAGCTTTCTTT. This encodes CATSRESGGTEAFF. The whole variable domain, remainder taken from reference TRBV15 and TRBJ1-1, is DAMVIQNPRYQVTQFGKPVTLSCSQTLNHNVMYWYQQKSSQAPKLLFHYYDKDFNNEADTPDNFQSRRPNTSFCFLDIRSPGLGDTAMYLCATSRESGGTEAFFGQGTRLTVV.

The chain joins TRBV2 to TRBJ1-6; unclear D gene. V dropped 3 bases and J dropped 0 bases, with 6 bases sitting between them. The CDR3 has 15 amino acids. Germline V CDR1 and CDR2: SNHLY, FYNNEI. The CDR3 DNA sequence: TGTGCCAGCAGTGATGAGAGCTCCTATAATTCACCCCTCCACTTT. Encoded protein: CASSDESSYNSPLHF.

The J gene is TRBJ2-5, the V gene TRBV27; D ambiguous. The germline V gene has CDR1 MNHEY and CDR2 SMNVEV (reference sequence). The CDR3 loop spans 13 amino acids. Trimming left V 5 bases short and J 7 bases short, with 14 bases between. The CDR3 protein is CASSRDWAGTQYF. The CDR3 DNA is TGTGCCAGCAGTAGAGACTGGGCTGGGACCCAGTACTTC.

The chain joins TRBV2 to TRBJ2-4; TRBD2 might be the D (5 bases). Germline V gives CDR1 SNHLY, CDR2 FYNNEI. Deletions cut 7 bases from V and 2 bases from J, with 12 bases between. CDR3 size: 14 residues. CDR3 sequence (DNA): TGTGCCAGCATTGAGGGCCGGTCCAAAAACATTCAGTACTTC. Amino acids: CASIEGRSKNIQYF.

The CDR3: CASFRDRGGLVDIQYF. The CDR3 bases are TGTGCCAGTTTTCGCGACAGGGGAGGTCTGGTGGACATTCAGTACTTC. The chain couples TRBV19 to TRBJ2-4, with TRBD1 matching over 8 bases. The germline V gene has CDR1 LNHDA and CDR2 SQIVND (reference sequence). The V and J ends lost 8 bases and 8 bases, in that order; junction bases with no gene match: 17. This CDR3 region has 16 residues.

The V gene is TRBV11-1, the J gene TRBJ2-7, with unresolved D. This CDR3 comprises 11 residues. The ends were cut back, 6 bases at V and 6 bases at J, with 9 bases in the middle. Germline CDR1 reads SGHAT; CDR2 reads FQDESV (reference sequence). The CDR3 reads CASSRASEQYF. The CDR3 DNA sequence: TGTGCCAGCAGTCGGGCTTCCGAGCAGTACTTC.

The chain carries TRBV5-1 and TRBJ1-2, with D perhaps matching TRBD1 (5 bases). V was shortened by 0 bases and J by 3 bases, with 15 bases between the two germline ends. The CDR3 is made up of 16 amino acids. Germline V gene lookup returns CDR1 SGHRS and CDR2 YFSETQ. Written as DNA, the CDR3 is TGCGCCAGCAGCTTGGAGGGAACAGGTGGGGACTATGGCTACACCTTC. This encodes CASSLEGTGGDYGYTF.